The T cell receptor beta chain under discussion was sequenced for a study of cytomegalovirus exposure and HLA in healthy donors (dated by TCRdb to 2017 to 2019). About the study as a whole: According to a later analysis, one platform produced both the 120 validation repertoires and the 620 or so repertoires of the first cohort. Besides the first cohort of 666 subjects, a separate validation cohort made up of over 100 different subjects was used. The study aimed to test whether cataloging public T cell receptors could reveal signatures of past pathogen exposure. To predict cytomegalovirus infection status, the study brought together high-throughput TCR immunosequencing, statistical association of individual TCRs with disease status, and machine learning. Beyond this particular receptor, the publication reports: A later analysis found that TCRs clustered in the first cohort also tended to co-occur in the roughly 120 validation repertoires, with 94% of cluster scores above 0. A later analysis lacked HLA typing for the validation cohort, so it scored co-occurrence in that cohort across all 110 or so repertoires. The study listed approximately 150 TCR beta chains as associated with cytomegalovirus. It was suggested by the authors that the approach could potentially be generalized to other disease states and immunological phenotypes. In vitro tests confirmed that a few of the cytomegalovirus-associated TCR beta chains recognize cytomegalovirus antigens. Across donors, most TCR sequences were observed very rarely, whereas some public TCRs were present in many individuals. The classifier was reported to diagnose cytomegalovirus status with high specificity and sensitivity in both the original and validation cohorts.

Separate from the roughly 630-subject first cohort, the validation cohort of 90 to 150 subjects was the group to which the donors belonged. Concerning this clone: The specificity of this receptor is unknown. Base qualities are not at hand, and no much larger clone is one base apart.

The method behind the library was the immunoSEQ multiplex PCR assay. On the study's bioinformatics: A statistical classification framework was developed to diagnose cytomegalovirus status using the catalog of TCR beta chain sequences. TCRdb retrieved this table from immuneACCESS and kept in-frame rearrangements only. Not all clones are present; in checked studies, unresolved V genes account for under half, and no reason is known for the remainder. V, J and clone size are those of that table, while D and trimming were read from the DNA. The sample contains tens of thousands of clones, roughly 96% of them found a single time. The ten largest clones capture around 2.4% of the sample. Sequenced material: PBMCs. The receptor's source is a man younger than 35 in good health and CMV-seronegative.

The sequenced DNA is TGCGCCAGCAGCTTGGGACAGGGAGCCTCCTACGAGCAGTACTTC. This encodes CASSLGQGASYEQYF. Recombination linked TRBV5-1 to TRBJ2-7, and TRBD1 aligns with 7 junction nucleotides. Relative to germline, V is missing 0 bases and J is missing 0 bases, with 3 bases of the junction outside any gene match. The CDR3, from cysteine to phenylalanine, totals 15 residues. Kept here is only the CDR3 DNA, which spans 45 bases and is read in frame from base 1. CDR1 and CDR2 (SGHRS, YFSETQ) derive from the germline V gene. The variable domain in full, with residues beyond the CDR3 obtained from the reference TRBV5-1 and TRBJ2-7 genes, is KAGVTQTPRYLIKTRGQQVTLSCSPISGHRSVSWYQQTPGQGLQFLFEYFSETQRNKGNFPGRFSGRQFSNSRSEMNVSTLELGDSALYLCASSLGQGASYEQYFGPGTRLTVT.